One sample yielded the 5 T cell receptor beta chains listed below, sequenced in a study of T cell changes during pregnancy in multiple sclerosis. Assay used: immunoSEQ multiplex PCR; TCRdb lists only in-frame clones, some missing. The sample gives more than 40,000 clones, roughly 90% of which show up once; approximately 1.6% is in the top ten. This material consisted of peripheral blood, taken in the first trimester of pregnancy. The receptors derive from a female donor in good health, enrolled as a control in a pregnancy study.

The chain employs TRBV11-2 and TRBJ1-3; a possible D gene is TRBD1 (5 bases). V lost 2 bases to trimming and J lost 2 bases, with 7 bases between them. The CDR3 is 14 residues long. Germline values: CDR1 SGHAT, CDR2 FQNNGV. The CDR3 spells CASSLPRAGNTIYF. CDR3 DNA sequence: TGTGCCAGCAGCTTACCCAGGGCTGGAAACACCATATATTTT.

The V and J genes are TRBV2 and TRBJ2-3; 11 nucleotides agree with TRBD2. The V and J ends lost 9 bases and 8 bases, in that order; junction bases with no gene match: 10. The CDR3 covers 14 residues. Germline loops: CDR1 SNHLY, CDR2 FYNNEI. In DNA form, the CDR3 reads TGTGCCAGGACCGGGACTAGCGGAATGGGTACGCAGTATTTT. This translates into CARTGTSGMGTQYF.

This chain uses TRBV28 with TRBJ2-2; D unresolved. The CDR3 contains 14 residues. The germline V gene encodes CDR1 MDHEN and CDR2 SYDVKM. V dropped 3 bases and J dropped 3 bases, with 8 bases sitting between them. The CDR3 region has the DNA TGTGCCAGCAGTTTGGGCAGAGACACCGGGGAGCTGTTTTTT. Its protein product is CASSLGRDTGELFF.

In its sample, this clone was seen once. The rearrangement uses TRBV7-9 and TRBJ2-1; TRBD2 might be the D (6 bases). V shed 8 bases and J shed 9 bases, with 11 bases lying between them. CDR1 is SEHNR and CDR2 is FQNEAQ in the germline V gene (reference sequence). The CDR3 is 11 amino acids. The CDR3 reads CASLGRSEQFF. As DNA, the CDR3 is TGTGCCAGCCTAGGGAGGAGTGAGCAGTTCTTC.

This chain links TRBV30 with TRBJ2-3, with a weak D call TRBD2 (7 bases). The CDR3 loop spans 15 amino acids. Germline V gene sequence: CDR1 GTSNPN, CDR2 SVGIG (reference sequence). V gave up 6 bases and J gave up 0 bases, with 16 bases separating them. The CDR3 reads CACAKGGTSTDTQYF. CDR3 nucleotide sequence: TGTGCCTGCGCGAAGGGGGGGACTAGCACAGATACGCAGTATTTT.